These 28 T cell receptor beta chains share one sample of origin, sequenced in a study of OX40 agonist ivuxolimab in advanced cancers. The protocol was immunoSEQ multiplex PCR, while the TCRdb copy is restricted to in-frame clones and leaves out a portion. The sample lists tens of thousands of clones, around 84% occurring once. This specimen was CD4+ or CD8+ T cells sorted from blood, taken in a trial of the OX40 agonist ivuxolimab. These receptor sequences come from an adult with an advanced solid tumor such as melanoma, head and neck, liver or kidney cancer.

The V call is TRBV19, the J call TRBJ2-3; no reliable D call. CDR1 is LNHDA and CDR2 is SQIVND in the germline V gene (reference sequence). CDR3 length equals 16 residues. The V gene lost 4 bases and the J gene lost 1 base, with 15 bases spanning the gap. The CDR3 sequence: CASSKNLGPGTDTQYF. The CDR3 nucleotides read TGTGCCAGTAGTAAAAATTTAGGGCCTGGCACAGATACGCAGTATTTT.

The chain carries TRBV29-1 and TRBJ2-7; 7 nucleotides line up with TRBD1. This CDR3 region has 11 residues. V lost 6 bases and J lost 6; bases outside the gene matches: 5. Germline V lookup: CDR1 SQVTM, CDR2 ANQGSEA. CDR3 DNA sequence: TGCAGCGTGCGGACAGGAATCGAGCAGTACTTC. This translates into CSVRTGIEQYF.

The chain couples TRBV29-1 to TRBJ2-7; 7 bases fit TRBD1. The CDR3 consists of 15 residues. Germline V gives CDR1 SQVTM, CDR2 ANQGSEA. The junction had 12 bases not matched to a gene; V was cut back by 3 bases and J by 4 bases. Written as DNA, the CDR3 is TGCAGCGTTGAGTTGCCAGGGGGTAAAACTTACGAGCAGTACTTC. Translated: CSVELPGGKTYEQYF.

The chain has TRBV5-8 and TRBJ1-2; D uncertain. This CDR3 has 13 amino acids. V was shortened by 2 bases and J by 5 bases, with 10 bases between the two germline ends. Germline CDR1 is SGHTS and CDR2 is YDEGEE. The CDR3 spells CASSFYGTYGYTF. CDR3 sequence (DNA): TGTGCCAGCAGCTTTTACGGAACTTATGGCTACACCTTC.

This chain joins TRBV30 and TRBJ2-5, with a weak D call TRBD2 (5 bases). The CDR3 contains 14 residues. Between the trimmed V and J ends, which lost 0 bases and 5 bases, there was a span of 13 bases. The germline CDR1 and CDR2 sequences are GTSNPN and SVGIG (reference sequence). Here the CDR3 reads CAWSVRTRGETQYF. CDR3 sequence (DNA): TGTGCCTGGAGTGTAAGGACCAGAGGGGAGACCCAGTACTTC. The full variable domain, with the rest looked up from reference TRBV30 and TRBJ2-5, is SQTIHQWPATLVQPVGSPLSLECTVEGTSNPNLYWYRQAAGRGLQLLFYSVGIGQISSEVPQNLSASRPQDRQFILSSKKLLLSDSGFYLCAWSVRTRGETQYFGPGTRLLVL.

The chain uses TRBV6-5 and TRBJ1-1; 7 positions agree with TRBD1. The germline gives CDR1 MNHEY, CDR2 SVGAGI. V dropped 2 bases and J dropped 1; count of bases not matched to a gene: 1. The CDR3 has 14 residues. The CDR3 spells CASSYRGPNTEAFF. The CDR3 bases are TGTGCCAGCAGTTACAGGGGGCCGAACACTGAAGCTTTCTTT.

The V gene is TRBV27, the J gene TRBJ2-7, with 11 bases fitting TRBD1. Germline V lookup: CDR1 MNHEY, CDR2 SMNVEV (reference sequence). The CDR3 has 13 residues. J gave up 4 bases and V 6 bases, and 2 bases lay outside the gene matches. For the CDR3, the DNA is TGTGCCAGCAGAGGACAGGGGGCTTACGAGCAGTACTTC. This gives the protein CASRGQGAYEQYF.

The rearrangement uses TRBV2 and TRBJ1-1, with D possibly being TRBD1 (5 bases). Deletions cut 3 bases from V and 6 bases from J, with 11 bases between. This CDR3 has 13 amino acids. Germline V gene sequence: CDR1 SNHLY, CDR2 FYNNEI. The CDR3 is CASSERTIAEAFF. The CDR3 coding sequence is TGTGCCAGCAGTGAGAGGACAATCGCTGAAGCTTTCTTT. The whole variable domain, remainder taken from reference TRBV2 and TRBJ1-1, is EPEVTQTPSHQVTQMGQEVILRCVPISNHLYFYWYRQILGQKVEFLVSFYNNEISEKSEIFDDQFSVERPDGSNFTLKIRSTKLEDSAMYFCASSERTIAEAFFGQGTRLTVV.

This CDR3 reads CASSPGREYGYTF. The CDR3 DNA reads as TGTGCCAGCAGTCCCGGACGGGAATATGGCTACACCTTC. The chain combines TRBV6-5 with TRBJ1-2; D call uncertain. Trimming left V 5 bases short and J 5 bases short, with 12 bases between. Germline V CDR1 and CDR2: MNHEY, SVGAGI. The CDR3 length is 13 residues.

The J gene is TRBJ2-7, the V gene TRBV6-1; D not certain. V shed 10 bases and J shed 6 bases, with 7 bases lying between them. This CDR3 is 9 amino acids long. Germline V gene sequence: CDR1 MNHNS, CDR2 SASEGT. This chain's CDR3 is CANIGEQYF. The DNA for the CDR3 is TGTGCCAATATAGGCGAGCAGTACTTC.

This rearrangement joins TRBV5-5 to TRBJ2-1, with 7 bases aligning to TRBD2. V lost 4 bases to trimming and J lost 6 bases; unmatched junction nucleotides: 7. The germline V gene encodes CDR1 SGHKS and CDR2 YYEKEE (reference sequence). CDR3 length: 14 residues. In DNA, the CDR3 is TGTGCCAGCAGCGTGGGAGGGATCGGCAATGAGCAGTTCTTC. Encoded protein: CASSVGGIGNEQFF.

The J gene is TRBJ2-7, the V gene TRBV6-1; the D call may be TRBD1 or TRBD2 (5 bases each). Trimming took off 3 bases at V and 1 base at J, with 19 bases between the two ends. Germline lookup yields CDR1 MNHNS and CDR2 SASEGT. The CDR3 extends over 17 amino acids. Written as DNA, the CDR3 is TGTGCCAGCAGTGATGGGAGAATGGGACCAGCATCCTACGAGCAGTACTTC. This sequence encodes CASSDGRMGPASYEQYF.

J is TRBJ2-4 and V is TRBV4-2; tentative D call: TRBD2 (5 bases). Germline lookup yields CDR1 LGHNA and CDR2 YNFKEQ. There are 15 residues in the CDR3. Trimming stripped 3 bases from V and 3 bases from J, with 12 bases between. CDR3 nucleotides: TGTGCCAGCAGCCACACGGGATGGGACAAAAACATTCAGTACTTC. Residues: CASSHTGWDKNIQYF.

This rearrangement joins TRBV15 to TRBJ2-3, with D perhaps TRBD1 or TRBD2 (5 bases each). The CDR3 runs to 18 residues. The germline gives CDR1 LNHNV, CDR2 YYDKDF (reference sequence). The germline V and J ends were trimmed by 3 bases and 3 bases, with 22 bases remaining between them. This chain's CDR3 is CATSSVTGTAFGTDTQYF. The CDR3 DNA sequence: TGTGCCACCAGCAGCGTGACCGGGACGGCTTTCGGGACAGATACGCAGTATTTT.

The V and J genes are TRBV19 and TRBJ2-7; D might be TRBD1 (6 bases). Germline assignment: CDR1 LNHDA and CDR2 SQIVND (reference sequence). The germline V and J ends were trimmed by 4 bases and 6 bases, with 10 bases remaining between them. CDR3 length: 12 amino acids. The CDR3 coding sequence is TGTGCCAGTAGTAGAGGACAGTTCGAGCAGTACTTC. Encoded protein: CASSRGQFEQYF.

The chain employs TRBV5-4 and TRBJ2-2, with D possibly matching TRBD1 (5 bases). In germline, CDR1 is SGHNT, CDR2 YYREEE (reference sequence). CDR3 length: 18 residues. With 2 bases removed from V and 1 base from J, the gap between germline ends came to 18 bases. The CDR3: CASSLNSGANLNTGELFF. The DNA of the CDR3 is TGTGCCAGCAGCTTAAATTCTGGGGCGAACCTGAACACCGGGGAGCTGTTTTTT.

This chain joins TRBV6-5 and TRBJ1-2; a weak D match, TRBD1 (6 bases). V was cut by 0 bases and J by 10 bases, with 18 bases left in between. Germline CDR1 and CDR2: MNHEY and SVGAGI. CDR3 length equals 15 residues. The CDR3 region has the DNA TGTGCCAGCAGTTACTCTAGGGGACAAACTCTAGCCTACACCTTC. The encoded protein is CASSYSRGQTLAYTF.

The chain has TRBV11-2 and TRBJ1-2, with a tentative D call TRBD1 (6 bases). The germline CDR1 and CDR2 sequences are SGHAT and FQNNGV. Trimming cost V 6 bases and J 10 bases, with 21 bases left between them. This CDR3 spans 14 amino acids. The CDR3 loop reads CASSPVTGQPNYTF. CDR3 DNA: TGTGCCAGCAGTCCGGTCACAGGGCAGCCAAACTACACCTTC.

This sequence joins TRBV27 and TRBJ2-3; TRBD2 aligns across 14 bases. The CDR3 covers 19 residues. From germline, CDR1 is MNHEY and CDR2 SMNVEV (reference sequence). V trimming: 5 bases; J trimming: 4 bases; junction bases outside the gene matches: 14. Here the CDR3 reads CASSAVGPGLAGAADTQYF. DNA for the CDR3: TGTGCCAGCAGTGCGGTAGGACCGGGACTAGCGGGAGCGGCAGATACGCAGTATTTT.

The chain recombines TRBV18 with TRBJ2-5; 10 nucleotides agree with TRBD1. The V and J ends lost 0 bases and 3 bases, in that order; junction bases with no gene match: 4. The germline gives CDR1 KGHSH, CDR2 LQKENI. CDR3 length: 16 residues. The CDR3 nucleotides are TGTGCCAGCTCACCACCCCGTGGGACAGGGGAAGAGACCCAGTACTTC. Protein product: CASSPPRGTGEETQYF.

V and J are TRBV7-3 and TRBJ2-7, with 7 bases lining up with TRBD2. Germline CDR1 reads SGHTA; CDR2 reads FQGTGA. The CDR3 has 16 amino acids. The V gene end was trimmed by 2 bases and the J gene end by 4 bases; junction bases not matched to a gene: 11. CDR3 coding DNA: TGTGCCAGCAGCTTAGCCCCTAGCGGAGAGGGGTACGAGCAGTACTTC. It is translated as CASSLAPSGEGYEQYF.

V usage is TRBV7-8 and J usage is TRBJ1-4; TRBD1 matches at 7 bases. The ends lost 1 base at V and 4 bases at J; junction bases unmatched: 6. The CDR3 loop spans 16 amino acids. Germline V CDR1 and CDR2: SGHVS, FQNEAQ. CDR3 region: CASSLGQGRYNEKLFF. The CDR3 DNA reads TGTGCCAGCAGCTTAGGACAGGGCCGGTATAATGAAAAACTGTTTTTT.

This chain links TRBV11-2 with TRBJ2-1; 7 bases map to TRBD2. The V gene's germline CDR1 is SGHAT and CDR2 FQNNGV. The length of the CDR3 is 17 residues. With 2 bases clipped from V and 5 bases from J, the junction kept 12 bases outside the gene matches. CDR3 coding DNA: TGTGCCAGCAGCTTAAGGGCCCCACCACTAGCGAACAATGAGCAGTTCTTC. Encoded protein: CASSLRAPPLANNEQFF.

CDR3 DNA sequence: TGTGCCAGCACAGATTTAAACACCGGGGAGCTGTTTTTT. Its translation: CASTDLNTGELFF. The J gene is TRBJ2-2, the V gene TRBV5-5; D remains unclear. Per germline, CDR1 SGHKS and CDR2 YYEKEE (reference sequence). The CDR3 is made up of 13 amino acids. V was cut by 6 bases and J by 2 bases, with 8 bases left in between.

This clone has just one count. V usage is TRBV7-3 and J usage is TRBJ2-7, with D perhaps matching TRBD1 (5 bases). Germline lookup yields CDR1 SGHTA and CDR2 FQGTGA. The CDR3 is 16 residues long. Trimming took off 5 bases at V and 9 bases at J, with 26 bases between the two ends. The CDR3 nucleotides read TGTGCCAGCAGCCCGTCCGGCGAAGGGGATATTCTGCGGCAGTACTTC. The encoded protein is CASSPSGEGDILRQYF.

The rearrangement links TRBV6-4 to TRBJ1-1; no firm D call. The CDR3 length is 13 residues. Germline V gives CDR1 MRHNA, CDR2 SNTAGT. The V end lost 4 bases, the J end lost 7 bases, and 13 bases lay between the germline ends. The CDR3 DNA follows: TGTGCCAGCAGTGCGGGCGGGGAGGGTGAAGCTTTCTTT. It yields the protein CASSAGGEGEAFF.

The chain combines TRBV7-2 with TRBJ2-3; 12 bases agree with TRBD2. Germline V gives CDR1 SGHTA, CDR2 FQGNSA. The trim removed 5 bases at V and 6 bases at J, leaving 3 bases unmatched. The length of the CDR3 is 14 residues. The CDR3 nucleotides read TGTGCCAGCAGCGTTGGACTAGCGGGGGATACGCAGTATTTT. Its translation: CASSVGLAGDTQYF.

The chain has TRBV27 and TRBJ1-2; D is perhaps TRBD1 (6 bases). V lost 6 bases and J 1 base, leaving 18 bases between the germline ends. The germline V gene encodes CDR1 MNHEY and CDR2 SMNVEV (reference sequence). CDR3 length: 16 residues. The CDR3 DNA follows: TGTGCCAGCAGCTTAACAGGGCTACCTGTTAACTATGGCTACACCTTC. This sequence encodes CASSLTGLPVNYGYTF.